The T cell receptor beta chain described here comes from a study of CD8 T cells in Susac syndrome. The RNA input was 0.5 to 1 ug, and it was reverse transcribed with random hexamers. TCRdb reanalysed the immunoSEQ multiplex PCR reads using MiXCR and keeps one entry per CDR3 protein. The sample holds about 150,000 distinct CDR3 sequences, approximately 94% seen once. Sequenced input: CD8+ T cells from PBMCs. The sequence was collected from a human donor with multiple sclerosis.

CDR3: CASSLVPVGDGYTF. Written as DNA, the CDR3 is TGCGCCAGCAGCTTGGTTCCGGTCGGCGATGGCTACACCTTC. V usage is TRBV5-1 and J usage is TRBJ1-2; D is unresolved. Germline CDR1 and CDR2: SGHRS and YFSETQ. The CDR3 consists of 14 residues. Trimming cost V 0 bases and J 6 bases, with 12 bases left between them.